This T cell receptor (beta chain) was identified in a study of T-cell reconstitution after alpha-beta-depleted transplantation in children. This clonotype was seen a few times. Its specificity is not known. Construction of the TCRbeta library involved unique molecular identifiers. TCRdb reanalysed the PCR reads using MiXCR and keeps one entry per CDR3 protein. The data contain roughly 200,000 distinct CDR3 sequences, approximately 6.9% of them singletons. Study-level results: Counts and diversity of T cells one year after transplant came mostly from newly produced T cells. There were reportedly several hundred expanded graft clones from which alpha-beta T cells came about two months after transplant.

This TCR came from a boy younger than 10 with acute lymphoblastic leukemia, due to receive a stem cell transplant. The material was PBMCs, obtained before TCRalphabeta/CD19-depleted stem cell transplant.

The CDR3 protein is CASSSYTYNSPLHF. The CDR3 DNA reads TGTGCCAGCAGCTCATACACTTATAATTCACCCCTCCACTTT. The rearrangement links TRBV7-9 to TRBJ1-6, with D hard to call. V lost 4 bases to trimming and J lost 4 bases, with 8 bases between them. The CDR3 runs 14 residues. Germline assignment: CDR1 SEHNR and CDR2 FQNEAQ (reference sequence).